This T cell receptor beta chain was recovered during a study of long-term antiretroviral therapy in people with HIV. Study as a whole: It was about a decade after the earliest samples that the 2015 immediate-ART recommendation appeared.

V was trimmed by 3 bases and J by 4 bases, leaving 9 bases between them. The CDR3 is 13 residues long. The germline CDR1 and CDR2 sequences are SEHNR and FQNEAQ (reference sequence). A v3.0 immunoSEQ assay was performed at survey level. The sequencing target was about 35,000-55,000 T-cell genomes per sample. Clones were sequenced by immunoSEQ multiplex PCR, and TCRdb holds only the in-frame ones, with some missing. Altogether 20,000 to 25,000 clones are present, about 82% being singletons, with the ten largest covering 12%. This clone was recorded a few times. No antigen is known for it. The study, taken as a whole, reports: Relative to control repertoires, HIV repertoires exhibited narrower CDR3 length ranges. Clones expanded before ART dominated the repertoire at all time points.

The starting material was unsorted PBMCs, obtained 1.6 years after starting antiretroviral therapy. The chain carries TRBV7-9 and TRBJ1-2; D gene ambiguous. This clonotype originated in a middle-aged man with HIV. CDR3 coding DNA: TGTGCCAGCAGCTTCGAACAGTTCTATGGCTACACCTTC. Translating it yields CASSFEQFYGYTF.